Ten or more counts support the clone carrying this T cell receptor beta chain. Its antigen remains unidentified. This CDR3 has 14 amino acids. V was cut by 0 bases and J by 2 bases, with 7 bases left in between. The V gene's germline CDR1 is DFQATT and CDR2 SNEGSKA (reference sequence). The sample comes from a study of T-cell reconstitution after alpha-beta-depleted transplantation in children. This sample's TCRbeta library carried unique molecular identifier barcodes. A single record per CDR3 protein comes from TCRdb applying MiXCR to the PCR reads. Of 97,000 or so distinct CDR3 sequences listed, roughly 7.2% were seen once; the top ten hold about 17%. Study findings and constraints: Alpha-beta T cells present about two months after transplant were reported to originate from several hundred expanded graft clones. One year after transplant, T-cell counts and diversity came mostly from newly produced T cells. It was surviving recipient T cells and thymic progenitors that gave some patients high TCRbeta diversity at day 60.

The gene calls are TRBV20-1 and TRBJ1-4; weak D call: TRBD1 (6 bases). The sample here was PBMCs, taken before TCRalphabeta/CD19-depleted stem cell transplant. The TCR was taken from a boy younger than 10 with acute lymphoblastic leukemia, due to receive a stem cell transplant. DNA of the CDR3: TGCAGTGCTAGAGATAGGGGGACTAATGAAAAACTGTTTTTT. This translates into CSARDRGTNEKLFF.